A selection of T cell receptor beta chains follows, all from one sample in a study of Ad26.COV2.S vaccination and SARS-CoV-2 variants. Measured with immunoSEQ multiplex PCR; TCRdb has only the in-frame clones, and not every one. The data hold roughly 300,000 clones, with about 85% observed a single time. The specimen was peripheral blood, collected in a trial of Ad26.COV2.S vaccine versus placebo. These receptors all come from a person between 18 and 59 years old who received the Ad26.COV2.S COVID-19 vaccine or a placebo. Each CDR3 is given without its conserved first and last residue. A D gene is named only where the DNA matches it firmly.

D | J | V | CDR3
- | TRBJ2-3 | TRBV18 | ASSPRRQGSTDTQY
TRBD2 | TRBJ2-1 | TRBV27 | ASTSRTSGAYNEQF
TRBD1 | TRBJ2-1 | TRBV9 | ASSVVQGANEQF
TRBD1 | TRBJ2-3 | TRBV15 | ATRKQGSTDTQY
- | TRBJ1-1 | TRBV7-6 | ASSLAAGAPTEAF
- | TRBJ1-2 | TRBV7-8 | ASSSWAGYT
- | TRBJ2-1 | TRBV7-2 | ASSSRSSYNEQF
- | TRBJ2-1 | TRBV25-1 | ASGHSGAANEQF
- | TRBJ2-3 | TRBV21-1 | ASSTPREQAVCCTDTQY
- | TRBJ2-3 | TRBV5-4 | ASSQTRGSSTDTQY
- | TRBJ2-3 | TRBV6-2/TRBV6-3 | ASSYPGSPADTQY
TRBD2 | TRBJ2-1 | TRBV7-9 | ASSLAAAGGYEQF
- | TRBJ1-1 | TRBV5-1 | ASEAPHDTEAF
TRBD1 | TRBJ2-6 | TRBV6-4 | ASSPRTGRPGANVLT
TRBD2 | TRBJ2-5 | TRBV3-1/TRBV3-2 | ASSFSTSGGASQETQY
- | TRBJ2-3 | TRBV19 | ASRTRTGTDTQY
TRBD1 | TRBJ1-1 | TRBV6-2/TRBV6-3 | ASSLRTGGMSTEAF
TRBD1 | TRBJ1-5 | TRBV6-2/TRBV6-3 | ASSRGQAQH
- | TRBJ1-3 | TRBV5-1 | ASSLSGGRNTIY
- | TRBJ2-7 | TRBV9 | ASSVWADSTYEQY
TRBD1 | TRBJ2-1 | TRBV11-1 | ASRKTGFAYNEQF
- | TRBJ2-1 | TRBV25-1 | ASSEWDNEQF
- | TRBJ1-1 | TRBV7-6 | ASSVDRNTEAF
- | TRBJ1-5 | TRBV7-3 | ASSLDGSSNQPQH
- | TRBJ2-5 | TRBV6-5 | ASSYDILETQY
- | TRBJ2-2 | TRBV21-1 | ASTKSGQGYTGELF
- | TRBJ1-6 | TRBV15 | ATSRVTYSPLH
- | TRBJ1-1 | TRBV15 | ATSTRTRGDTEAF
- | TRBJ1-2 | TRBV20-1 | SASLTENYGYT
TRBD2 | TRBJ2-2 | TRBV11-3 | ASSFSGTDDTGELF
- | TRBJ1-3 | TRBV7-2 | ASSWEGADSGNTIY
- | TRBJ1-2 | TRBV27 | ASSLRTRDYGYT
- | TRBJ1-1 | TRBV7-8 | ASSLFSTDEAF
- | TRBJ2-1 | TRBV7-8 | ASSLAQGLAYNEQF
TRBD2 | TRBJ2-1 | TRBV6-5 | ASTRTSSYNEQF
TRBD2 | TRBJ2-1 | TRBV7-8 | ATHGGRHNNEQF
- | TRBJ1-1 | TRBV7-3 | ASSLDFGTEAF
TRBD1 | TRBJ2-3 | TRBV6-8 | ASSSDRVNSLRFTDTQY
TRBD1 | TRBJ2-7 | TRBV7-2 | ASSLGLGTGYEQY
TRBD1 | TRBJ2-7 | TRBV9 | ASSRSVQGSYEQY
- | TRBJ1-2 | TRBV3-1/TRBV3-2 | ASSQESNYGYT
- | TRBJ1-5 | TRBV29-1 | SVGQENQPQH
- | TRBJ2-7 | TRBV13 | ASSLRDAGYEQY
- | TRBJ1-1 | TRBV18 | ASSPIIGPKTGNTEAF
- | TRBJ2-1 | TRBV5-6 | ASSRDYNEQF
- | TRBJ2-4 | TRBV30 | AWSAGQGNQNIQY
- | TRBJ2-7 | TRBV30 | AWRVPSSYEQY
TRBD1 | TRBJ2-7 | TRBV15 | ATSRESRTGGEQY
- | TRBJ1-2 | TRBV14 | ASSNLAGLDGYT
- | TRBJ1-2 | TRBV4-2 | ASSPRIRDGGYT
TRBD1 | TRBJ1-2 | TRBV29-1 | SVAMGQNYGYT
TRBD1 | TRBJ1-2 | TRBV7-3 | ASSLIQGLSGYT
- | TRBJ1-5 | TRBV5-4 | ASSLGVGPQH
TRBD2 | TRBJ2-1 | TRBV27 | ASSLFPSGVNEQF
- | TRBJ1-2 | TRBV7-9 | ASSLRVVTPDYGYT
TRBD1 | TRBJ1-1 | TRBV6-2/TRBV6-3 | ASSHPGQGGVGMNTEAF
TRBD1 | TRBJ2-7 | TRBV4-2 | ASSQPDRGYEQY
- | TRBJ1-5 | TRBV9 | ASSVGVGASNQPQH